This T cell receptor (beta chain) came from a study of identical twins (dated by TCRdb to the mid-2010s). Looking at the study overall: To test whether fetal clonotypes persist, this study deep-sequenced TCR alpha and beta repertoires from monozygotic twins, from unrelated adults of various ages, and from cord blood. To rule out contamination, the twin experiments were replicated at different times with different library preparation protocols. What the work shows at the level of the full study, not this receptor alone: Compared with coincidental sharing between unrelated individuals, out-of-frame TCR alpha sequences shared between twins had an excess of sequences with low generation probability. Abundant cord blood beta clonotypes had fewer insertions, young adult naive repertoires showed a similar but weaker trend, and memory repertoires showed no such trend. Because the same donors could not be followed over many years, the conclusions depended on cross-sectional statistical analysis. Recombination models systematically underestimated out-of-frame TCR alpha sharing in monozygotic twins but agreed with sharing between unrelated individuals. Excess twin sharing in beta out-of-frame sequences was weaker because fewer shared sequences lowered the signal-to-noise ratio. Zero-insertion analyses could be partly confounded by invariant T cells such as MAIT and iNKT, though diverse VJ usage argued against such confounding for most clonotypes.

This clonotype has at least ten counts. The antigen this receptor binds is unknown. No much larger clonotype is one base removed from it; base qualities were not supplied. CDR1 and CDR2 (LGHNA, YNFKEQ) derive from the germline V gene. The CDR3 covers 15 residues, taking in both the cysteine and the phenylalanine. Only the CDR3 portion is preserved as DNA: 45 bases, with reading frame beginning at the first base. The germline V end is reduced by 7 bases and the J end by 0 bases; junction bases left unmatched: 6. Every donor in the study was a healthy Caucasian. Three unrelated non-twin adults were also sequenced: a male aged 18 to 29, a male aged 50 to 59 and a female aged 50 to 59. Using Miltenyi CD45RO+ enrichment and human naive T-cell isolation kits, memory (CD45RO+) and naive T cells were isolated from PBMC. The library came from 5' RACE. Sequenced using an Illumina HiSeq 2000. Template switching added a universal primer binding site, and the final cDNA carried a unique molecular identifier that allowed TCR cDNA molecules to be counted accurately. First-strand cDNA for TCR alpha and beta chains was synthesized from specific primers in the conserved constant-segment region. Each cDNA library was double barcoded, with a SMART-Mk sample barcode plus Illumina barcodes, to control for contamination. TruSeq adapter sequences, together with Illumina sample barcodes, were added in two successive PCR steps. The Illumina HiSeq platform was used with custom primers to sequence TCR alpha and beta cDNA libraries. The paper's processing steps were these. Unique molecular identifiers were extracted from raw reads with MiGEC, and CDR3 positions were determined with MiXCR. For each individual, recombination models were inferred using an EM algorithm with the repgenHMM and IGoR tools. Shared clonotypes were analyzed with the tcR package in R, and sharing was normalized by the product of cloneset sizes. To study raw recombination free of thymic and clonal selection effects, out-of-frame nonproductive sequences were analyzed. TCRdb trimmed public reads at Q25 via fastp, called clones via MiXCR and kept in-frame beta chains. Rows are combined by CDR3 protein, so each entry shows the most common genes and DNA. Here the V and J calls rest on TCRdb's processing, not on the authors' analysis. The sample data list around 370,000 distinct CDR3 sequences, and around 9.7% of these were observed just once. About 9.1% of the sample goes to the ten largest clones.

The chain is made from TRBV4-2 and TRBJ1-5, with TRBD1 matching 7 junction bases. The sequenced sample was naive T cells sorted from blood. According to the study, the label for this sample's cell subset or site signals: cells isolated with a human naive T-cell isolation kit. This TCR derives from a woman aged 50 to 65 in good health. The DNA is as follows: TGTGCCAGCACGCGGGACAGAAATAGCAATCAGCCCCAGCATTTT. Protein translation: CASTRDRNSNQPQHF.